Given below is one T cell receptor (beta chain) in context. These data are taken from a study of blood T cell repertoires in COVID-19. Study summary: There were acute and convalescent COVID-19 samples, and they came from the United States, Italy and Spain.

Clinical history reported by participants formed the basis on which cohorts were assigned. Original handling: It was from reference gene primer amplification that nucleated cell counts were estimated. The table came from immunoSEQ multiplex PCR; TCRdb's copy has only in-frame clones and leaves some out. The V and J calls and clone size are taken from that table; D and trimming were inferred from the DNA. The sample has roughly 190,000 clones; roughly 80% are singletons. What was sequenced was PBMCs or T cells enriched from blood (not recorded which). The sequence came from a young woman who had recovered from COVID-19.

The CDR3 spells CASSLGEGNEQFF. Written as DNA, the CDR3 is TGCGCCAGCAGCCTGGGAGAGGGTAATGAGCAGTTCTTC. V and J are TRBV5-1 and TRBJ2-1; D perhaps matches TRBD2 (5 bases). The CDR3 covers 13 residues. Trimming took off 4 bases at V and 7 bases at J, with 12 bases between the two ends. CDR1 SGHRS and CDR2 YFSETQ come from the germline V gene.